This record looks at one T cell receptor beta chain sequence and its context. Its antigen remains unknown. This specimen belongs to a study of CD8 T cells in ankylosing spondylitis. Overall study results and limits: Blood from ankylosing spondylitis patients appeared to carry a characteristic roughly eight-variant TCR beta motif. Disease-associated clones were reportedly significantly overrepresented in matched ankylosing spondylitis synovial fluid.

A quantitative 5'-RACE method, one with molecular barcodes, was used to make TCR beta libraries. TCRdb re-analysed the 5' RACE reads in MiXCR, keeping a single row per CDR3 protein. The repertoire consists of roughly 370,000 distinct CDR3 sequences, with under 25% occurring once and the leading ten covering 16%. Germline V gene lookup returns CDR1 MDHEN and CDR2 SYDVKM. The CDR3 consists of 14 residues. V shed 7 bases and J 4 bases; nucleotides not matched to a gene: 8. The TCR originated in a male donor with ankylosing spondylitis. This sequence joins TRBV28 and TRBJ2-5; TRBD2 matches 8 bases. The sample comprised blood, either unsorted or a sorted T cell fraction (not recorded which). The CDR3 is CASIAAGDTETQYF. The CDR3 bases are TGTGCCAGCATCGCAGCGGGAGATACAGAGACCCAGTACTTC.